Listed here are 31 T cell receptor beta chains from one sample, sequenced in a study of spatial heterogeneity in lung cancer. From the 5' RACE reads, TCRdb called clonotypes with MiXCR, one entry per CDR3 protein. Of 8,500 to 14,000 distinct CDR3 sequences detected, less than 5% appear once; the ten largest clones hold around 6.9%. Time point in this sample: sample taken at primary tumor resection. Material for sequencing was whole RNA from tumor, nontumor lung or frozen PBMC, left unsorted. The sequencing used normal lung tissue next to the tumor, collected at surgery. The receptor set was obtained from a male donor with early-stage non-small cell lung cancer.

In this sample, this clonotype turned up many times. This chain links TRBV30 with TRBJ1-1, with D uncertain. V shed 0 bases and J shed 5 bases, with 16 bases lying between them. This CDR3 has 15 amino acids. Germline V CDR1 and CDR2: GTSNPN, SVGIG (reference sequence). The CDR3 region is CAWSVSGVPRTEAFF. The CDR3 DNA sequence: TGTGCCTGGAGTGTAAGTGGGGTTCCGAGGACTGAAGCTTTCTTT.

Ten or more counts support this clonotype. V usage is TRBV28 and J usage is TRBJ1-1; D gene ambiguous. Deletions cut 1 base from V and 1 base from J, with 7 bases between. The CDR3 runs 14 residues. Germline CDR1 is MDHEN and CDR2 is SYDVKM. The CDR3 loop reads CASSLLLENTEAFF. The CDR3, as DNA: TGTGCCAGCAGTTTATTGCTGGAGAACACTGAAGCTTTCTTT. The complete variable domain, with remaining parts taken from reference TRBV28 and TRBJ1-1, reads DVKVTQSSRYLVKRTGEKVFLECVQDMDHENMFWYRQDPGLGLRLIYFSYDVKMKEKGDIPEGYSVSREKKERFSLILESASTNQTSMYLCASSLLLENTEAFFGQGTRLTVV.

This clonotype counts as medium-sized (0.01 to 0.1%). CDR3 nucleotides: TGTGCCAGCAGTTTAGGTCCGGACAGGGGCTACAATGAGCAGTTCTTC. This sequence encodes CASSLGPDRGYNEQFF. J is TRBJ2-1 and V is TRBV12-3 or TRBV12-4, with 9 positions matching TRBD1. The V segment lost 1 base and the J segment 3 bases; nucleotides outside the gene matches: 4. The CDR3 sequence is 16 residues long.

The chain combines TRBV6-5 with TRBJ1-2; a possible D gene is TRBD1 (6 bases). The CDR3 is 14 amino acids. Trimming took 6 bases from V and 4 from J, leaving 15 bases between them. CDR1 is MNHEY and CDR2 is SVGAGI in the germline V gene. The CDR3 here is CASRGTTGPYGYTF. The CDR3 nucleotides read TGTGCCAGCAGGGGGACAACGGGACCCTATGGCTACACCTTC.

This clonotype was observed many times. The J gene is TRBJ2-3, the V gene TRBV7-8; 8 bases are shared with TRBD2. The CDR3 sequence is 15 residues long. The J segment lost 4 bases and the V segment lost 1 base, leaving 4 bases of the junction unmatched. Per the germline V gene, CDR1 is SGHVS and CDR2 is FQNEAQ. The CDR3 DNA is TGTGCCAGCAGCTTAGACGCGGGAGGAGCAGATACGCAGTATTTT. It codes for CASSLDAGGADTQYF.

The chain has TRBV5-1 and TRBJ2-6; D possibly matches TRBD1 or TRBD2 (5 bases each). The germline gives CDR1 SGHRS, CDR2 YFSETQ. This CDR3 region has 17 residues. The V end lost 4 bases, the J end lost 1 base, and 15 bases lay between the germline ends. CDR3 region: CASSPGRDWSGANVLTF. The CDR3 DNA reads as TGCGCCAGCAGCCCGGGACGGGATTGGTCTGGGGCCAACGTCCTGACTTTC.

There are many counts of this clonotype. This chain uses TRBV7-6 with TRBJ2-5; possible D gene TRBD2, 6 bases. Germline CDR1 SGHVS, CDR2 FNYEAQ. Trimming left V 2 bases short and J 3 bases short, with 10 bases between. The CDR3 is 14 residues long. CDR3 nucleotides: TGTGCCAGCAGCTTATTTCGGAGGGAAGAGACCCAGTACTTC. Its translation is CASSLFRREETQYF.

This clonotype came up many times. The chain joins TRBV6-2 or TRBV6-3 to TRBJ2-7, with D perhaps matching TRBD1 or TRBD2 (5 bases each). In germline, CDR1 is MNHEY, CDR2 SVGEGT. V was cut by 6 bases and J by 2 bases, with 20 bases left in between. The length of the CDR3 is 16 residues. CDR3 nucleotides: TGTGCCAGCAGCATACTGGGGGAAGGTACCCCCTACGAGCAGTACTTC. Amino acid sequence: CASSILGEGTPYEQYF.

This clonotype is judged medium-sized (0.01 to 0.1%). V usage is TRBV7-2 and J usage is TRBJ1-5, with a tentative D call TRBD1 (5 bases). Per germline, CDR1 SGHTA and CDR2 FQGNSA. V gave up 2 bases and J gave up 4 bases, with 9 bases separating them. The length of the CDR3 is 14 residues. The CDR3 DNA follows: TGTGCCAGCAGCTTACAGGGAGGAAATCAGCCCCAGCATTTT. It encodes CASSLQGGNQPQHF. Full variable domain (outside the CDR3, taken from reference TRBV7-2 and TRBJ1-5): GAGVSQSPSNKVTEKGKDVELRCDPISGHTALYWYRQSLGQGLEFLIYFQGNSAPDKSGLPSDRFSAERTGGSVSTLTIQRTQQEDSAVYLCASSLQGGNQPQHFGDGTRLSIL.

This clonotype is labeled as medium-sized (0.01 to 0.1%). CDR3 sequence: CASSYSRDRVEPLYEQYF. The CDR3 nucleotides read TGTGCCAGCAGTTACTCCCGGGACAGGGTTGAGCCTCTCTACGAGCAGTACTTC. The J gene is TRBJ2-7, the V gene TRBV6-2 or TRBV6-3; 9 positions agree with TRBD1. The CDR3 loop spans 18 amino acids. Germline CDR1 MNHEY, CDR2 SVGEGT. Losses at the gene ends were 0 bases for V and 3 bases for J; bases not matched to a gene: 12.

V is TRBV7-2 and J is TRBJ1-2; D unresolved. Per germline, CDR1 SGHTA and CDR2 FQGNSA. This CDR3 has 16 amino acids. V was shortened by 0 bases and J by 6 bases, with 17 bases between the two germline ends. CDR3 in DNA: TGTGCCAGCAGCTTAGCTGGCCCACAAATACCCAATGGCTACACCTTC. Its translation: CASSLAGPQIPNGYTF.

This clonotype was counted ten times or more. The rearrangement uses TRBV13 and TRBJ2-7; 8 bases fit TRBD1. CDR3 size: 15 residues. Germline V gene sequence: CDR1 PRHDT, CDR2 FYEKMQ (reference sequence). V lost 0 bases, J lost 6 bases, and 7 bases stayed unmatched. CDR3 in amino acids: CASSLGTGERSEQYF. For the CDR3, the DNA is TGTGCCAGCAGCTTAGGGACAGGGGAGAGAAGCGAGCAGTACTTC.

Ten or more counts support this clonotype. The genes are TRBV27 and TRBJ1-5; TRBD1 aligns across 8 bases. CDR1 is MNHEY, CDR2 SMNVEV, per germline (reference sequence). The CDR3 has 14 residues. V dropped 6 bases and J dropped 4; count of bases not matched to a gene: 5. The CDR3 loop reads CASSQDRGNQPQHF. The CDR3 nucleotides are TGTGCCAGCAGCCAAGACAGGGGAAATCAGCCCCAGCATTTT.

Many counts were recorded for this clonotype. The chain recombines TRBV12-3 or TRBV12-4 with TRBJ1-5; TRBD1 is a possible D gene (6 bases). V was pared by 5 bases and J by 7 bases, with 15 bases between. This CDR3 spans 14 amino acids. Here the CDR3 reads CASSLQGLWQPQHF. In DNA form, the CDR3 reads TGTGCCAGCAGTCTCCAGGGGCTATGGCAGCCCCAGCATTTT.

The chain links TRBV5-1 to TRBJ2-1; a possible D gene is TRBD2 (6 bases). The V and J ends lost 1 base and 5 bases respectively, with 13 bases between them. Per germline, CDR1 SGHRS and CDR2 YFSETQ. This CDR3 has 15 amino acids. The CDR3 spells CASSLQSSDDNEQFF. The CDR3 region has the DNA TGCGCCAGCAGCTTGCAGTCTAGCGATGACAATGAGCAGTTCTTC.

This clonotype is deemed medium-sized. V gene TRBV20-1 combines with J gene TRBJ1-2; 8 nucleotides agree with TRBD1. Per the germline V gene, CDR1 is DFQATT and CDR2 is SNEGSKA (reference sequence). Trimming cost V 5 bases and J 8 bases; bases outside gene matches: 16. This CDR3 has 15 amino acids. CDR3 nucleotides: TGCAGTGCTGGATCCTTTGGGCAGGGGGCTGAGGGCTACACCTTC. Protein sequence: CSAGSFGQGAEGYTF.

This clonotype was detected many times. The chain combines TRBV20-1 with TRBJ2-1; D gene ambiguous. The CDR3 loop spans 11 amino acids. Germline lookup yields CDR1 DFQATT and CDR2 SNEGSKA (reference sequence). In nucleotides, the CDR3 is TGCAGCCGTTCCCCCTACAATGAGCAGTTCTTC. It encodes CSRSPYNEQFF.

In its sample, this clonotype was seen a few times. This chain links TRBV27 with TRBJ2-3; D is unresolved. The germline CDR1 and CDR2 sequences are MNHEY and SMNVEV (reference sequence). The CDR3 loop spans 14 amino acids. V was cut by 0 bases and J by 1 base, with 5 bases left in between. The DNA for the CDR3 is TGTGCCAGCAGTTTATCGGCTGGCACAGATACGCAGTATTTT. Amino acids: CASSLSAGTDTQYF.

The sample holds many counts of this clonotype. The chain carries TRBV5-1 and TRBJ2-2; 9 bases map to TRBD1. The CDR3 is 15 residues long. The V and J ends lost 4 bases and 3 bases, in that order; junction bases with no gene match: 4. Germline V gene data show CDR1 as SGHRS and CDR2 as YFSETQ. The CDR3 DNA is TGCGCCAGCAGCCCCGGGACAGGGTACACCGGGGAGCTGTTTTTT. Protein: CASSPGTGYTGELFF. Drawing the rest from reference TRBV5-1 and TRBJ2-2, the complete variable domain is KAGVTQTPRYLIKTRGQQVTLSCSPISGHRSVSWYQQTPGQGLQFLFEYFSETQRNKGNFPGRFSGRQFSNSRSEMNVSTLELGDSALYLCASSPGTGYTGELFFGEGSRLTVL.

This clonotype was seen repeatedly, ten times or more. The chain joins TRBV6-5 to TRBJ2-7, with D uncertain. Trimming stripped 6 bases from V and 4 bases from J, with 16 bases between. Germline V gene lookup returns CDR1 MNHEY and CDR2 SVGAGI. CDR3 length: 14 amino acids. The CDR3 DNA is TGTGCCAGCAGCCCCGGAGCCACCCAGTACGAGCAGTACTTC. Protein: CASSPGATQYEQYF.

This clonotype was observed many times. The chain employs TRBV9 and TRBJ2-7, with a tentative D call TRBD1 (6 bases). V lost 0 bases, J lost 5 bases, and 24 bases lay in between. Germline CDR1 is SGDLS and CDR2 is YYNGEE. This CDR3 is 18 amino acids long. CDR3 region: CASSVGVGFGTILDEQYF. The CDR3 DNA is TGTGCCAGCAGCGTAGGGGTGGGGTTTGGGACAATTTTGGACGAGCAGTACTTC.

This clonotype was detected only a few times. The rearrangement links TRBV7-2 to TRBJ2-5; 10 nucleotides align to TRBD2. Germline values: CDR1 SGHTA, CDR2 FQGNSA. The CDR3 loop spans 16 amino acids. The junction had 5 bases not matched to a gene; V was cut back by 0 bases and J by 4 bases. The CDR3 DNA reads as TGTGCCAGCAGCTTAGCAGGGACTAGCGTAGGAGAGACCCAGTACTTC. This translates into CASSLAGTSVGETQYF.

In this sample, this clonotype turned up many times. This rearrangement joins TRBV20-1 to TRBJ1-2; TRBD1 matches 11 bases. The length of the CDR3 is 17 residues. CDR1 is DFQATT, CDR2 SNEGSKA, per germline (reference sequence). The V segment lost 6 bases and the J segment 1 base; nucleotides outside the gene matches: 13. CDR3 bases: TGCAGTGCAACTCCGCGCGGACAGGGGGCCCTTAACTATGGCTACACCTTC. This codes for CSATPRGQGALNYGYTF.

This clonotype showed up many times. V gene TRBV24-1 combines with J gene TRBJ2-2; maybe TRBD2 (5 bases). Germline CDR1 reads KGHDR; CDR2 reads SFDVKD. V lost 6 bases and J 0 bases, leaving 10 bases between the germline ends. The length of the CDR3 is 15 residues. The CDR3 here is CATSFGGANTGELFF. The CDR3 DNA reads TGTGCCACCAGTTTCGGAGGAGCGAACACCGGGGAGCTGTTTTTT.

This clonotype was found once. The rearrangement uses TRBV7-9 and TRBJ2-3; D is uncertain. The CDR3 runs 16 residues. The V end was cut by 6 bases, the J end by 1 base, with 17 bases between. The germline V gene has CDR1 SEHNR and CDR2 FQNEAQ (reference sequence). In DNA, the CDR3 is TGTGCCAGCAGACCGTCCCTTCTAGGCGGCACAGATACGCAGTATTTT. Its translation: CASRPSLLGGTDTQYF.

By share, this clonotype counts as medium-sized. The rearrangement uses TRBV5-5 and TRBJ2-3; 9 bases align to TRBD1. The trim removed 1 base at V and 2 bases at J, leaving 11 bases unmatched. Germline V CDR1 and CDR2: SGHKS, YYEKEE (reference sequence). The CDR3 runs to 18 residues. Here the CDR3 reads CASSLPGQGVGITDTQYF. The CDR3 DNA follows: TGTGCCAGCAGCTTGCCGGGACAGGGAGTCGGAATCACAGATACGCAGTATTTT.

This clonotype was detected ten times or more. The chain couples TRBV25-1 to TRBJ1-6; D gene unclear. The CDR3 is 14 amino acids. In germline, CDR1 is MGHDK, CDR2 SYGVNS. Trimming left V 7 bases short and J 10 bases short, with 17 bases between. CDR3 loop: CASNEAGFKSPLHF. DNA for the CDR3: TGTGCCAGCAATGAGGCGGGGTTTAAGTCACCCCTCCACTTT.

This clonotype showed up many times. The chain uses TRBV28 and TRBJ2-1; D call uncertain. The CDR3 length is 12 residues. The ends were cut back, 6 bases at V and 1 base at J, with 4 bases in the middle. Germline loops: CDR1 MDHEN, CDR2 SYDVKM. CDR3 sequence: CASSPSYNEQFF. As DNA, the CDR3 is TGTGCCAGCAGCCCTTCCTACAATGAGCAGTTCTTC.

This clonotype showed up just a few times. The chain links TRBV29-1 to TRBJ2-7; D may correspond to TRBD1 or TRBD2 (5 bases each). The germline V gene encodes CDR1 SQVTM and CDR2 ANQGSEA. The ends were cut back, 4 bases at V and 5 bases at J, with 15 bases in the middle. The CDR3 is 13 amino acids. Written as DNA, the CDR3 is TGCAGCGTTGCGAGTCAGGGAGTGGACGAGCAGTACTTC. It encodes CSVASQGVDEQYF.

This clonotype occurred many times. CDR3 sequence reads: CASSLRTSGLPYNEQFF. The CDR3 DNA reads TGTGCCAGCAGCCTCAGGACTAGCGGATTGCCCTACAATGAGCAGTTCTTC. The chain employs TRBV13 and TRBJ2-1, with TRBD2 identical over 10 bases. This CDR3 is 17 amino acids long. Germline CDR1 and CDR2: PRHDT and FYEKMQ (reference sequence). V lost 5 bases to trimming and J lost 2 bases; unmatched junction nucleotides: 9.

Relative to its sample, this clonotype is medium-sized. The chain is built from TRBV2 and TRBJ2-2; D assignment may be TRBD1 or TRBD2 (5 bases each). The CDR3 is 18 residues long. V shed 6 bases and J shed 5 bases, with 25 bases lying between them. CDR1 and CDR2 from the germline V gene are SNHLY and FYNNEI. The CDR3 reads CASRHFGARVGKTGELFF. For the CDR3, the DNA is TGTGCCAGCAGGCATTTCGGGGCGCGGGTCGGGAAGACCGGGGAGCTGTTTTTT.